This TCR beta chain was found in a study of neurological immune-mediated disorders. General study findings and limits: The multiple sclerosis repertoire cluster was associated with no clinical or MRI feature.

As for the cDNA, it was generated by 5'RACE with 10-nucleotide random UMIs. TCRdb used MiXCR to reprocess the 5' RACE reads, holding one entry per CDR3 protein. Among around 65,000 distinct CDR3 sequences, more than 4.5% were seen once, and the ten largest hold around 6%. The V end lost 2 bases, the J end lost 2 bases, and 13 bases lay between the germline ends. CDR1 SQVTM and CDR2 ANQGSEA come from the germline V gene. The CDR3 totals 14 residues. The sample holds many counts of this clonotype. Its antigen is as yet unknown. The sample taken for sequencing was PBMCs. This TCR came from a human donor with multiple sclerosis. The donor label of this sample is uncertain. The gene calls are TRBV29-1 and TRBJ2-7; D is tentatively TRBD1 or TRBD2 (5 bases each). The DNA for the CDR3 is TGCAGCGTTGAACCCGGGACGGAGCCCTACGAGCAGTACTTC. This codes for CSVEPGTEPYEQYF.